Following are 3 T cell receptor beta chains from one sample sequenced in a study of cytomegalovirus exposure and HLA in healthy donors. 13 Jbeta primers and 60 Vbeta primers were used for the PCR. Clones were sequenced by immunoSEQ multiplex PCR, and TCRdb holds only the in-frame ones, with some missing. The sample has almost 200,000 clones; 70% to 80% are singletons. Sequencing was performed on PBMCs. These receptors were collected from a man aged 25 to 40 in good health and CMV-seronegative.

The chain employs TRBV6-1 and TRBJ2-7, with 9 bases that match TRBD2. CDR1 is MNHNS, CDR2 SASEGT, per germline. CDR3 size: 13 residues. With V trimmed by 10 bases and J by 2 bases, 6 bases remained unmatched. The CDR3 region has the DNA TGTGCCACCAAGCGGGAGGTAGCCTACGAGCAGTACTTC. This codes for CATKREVAYEQYF.

The V gene is TRBV7-2, the J gene TRBJ1-3; D might be TRBD1 (6 bases). Between the trimmed V and J ends, which lost 5 bases and 0 bases, there was a span of 11 bases. This CDR3 has 15 amino acids. Germline V gene sequence: CDR1 SGHTA, CDR2 FQGNSA. The CDR3 region is CASSRQVGSGNTIYF. CDR3 sequence (DNA): TGTGCCAGCAGCAGACAGGTTGGCTCTGGAAACACCATATATTTT.

This clone is a singleton in its sample. The chain combines TRBV30 with TRBJ2-2, with D uncertain. The germline V gene has CDR1 GTSNPN and CDR2 SVGIG (reference sequence). V lost 1 base and J 6 bases, leaving 9 bases between the germline ends. The CDR3 spans 13 residues. The CDR3 nucleotides read TGTGCCTGGAGTGGGCAGGCTTCCGGGGAGCTGTTTTTT. Protein: CAWSGQASGELFF.